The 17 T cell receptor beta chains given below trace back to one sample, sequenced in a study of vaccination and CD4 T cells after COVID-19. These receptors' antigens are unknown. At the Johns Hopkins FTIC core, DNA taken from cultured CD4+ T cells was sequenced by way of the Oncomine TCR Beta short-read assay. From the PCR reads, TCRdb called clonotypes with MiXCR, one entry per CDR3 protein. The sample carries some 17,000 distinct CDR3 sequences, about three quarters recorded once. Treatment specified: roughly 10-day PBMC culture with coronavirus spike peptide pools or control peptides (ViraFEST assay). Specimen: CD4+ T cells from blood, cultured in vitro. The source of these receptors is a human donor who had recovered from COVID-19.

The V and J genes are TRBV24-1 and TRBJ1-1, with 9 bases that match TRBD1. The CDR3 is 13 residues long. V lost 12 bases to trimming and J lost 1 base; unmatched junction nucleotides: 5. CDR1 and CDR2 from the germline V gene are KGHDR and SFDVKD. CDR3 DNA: TGTGCCGACGAGGGACAGGGGAACACTGAAGCTTTCTTT. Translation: CADEGQGNTEAFF.

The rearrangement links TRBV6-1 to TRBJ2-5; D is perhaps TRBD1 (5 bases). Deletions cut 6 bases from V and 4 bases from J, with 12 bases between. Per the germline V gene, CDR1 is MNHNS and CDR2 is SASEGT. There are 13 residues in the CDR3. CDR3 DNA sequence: TGTGCCAGCAGCCCGGTAAGGGGAGAGACCCAGTACTTC. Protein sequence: CASSPVRGETQYF.

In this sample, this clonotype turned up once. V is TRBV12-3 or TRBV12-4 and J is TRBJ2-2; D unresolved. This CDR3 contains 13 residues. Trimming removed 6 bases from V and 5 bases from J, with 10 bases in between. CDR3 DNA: TGTGCCAGCAGGCCCGCCAGGACCGGGGAGCTGTTTTTT. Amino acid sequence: CASRPARTGELFF.

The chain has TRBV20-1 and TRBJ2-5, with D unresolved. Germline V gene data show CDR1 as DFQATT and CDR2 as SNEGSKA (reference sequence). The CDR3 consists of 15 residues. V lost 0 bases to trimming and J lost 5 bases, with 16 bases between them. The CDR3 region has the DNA TGCAGTGCTAGAGATCTGGATCGGACGTCGGAGACCCAGTACTTC. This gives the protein CSARDLDRTSETQYF.

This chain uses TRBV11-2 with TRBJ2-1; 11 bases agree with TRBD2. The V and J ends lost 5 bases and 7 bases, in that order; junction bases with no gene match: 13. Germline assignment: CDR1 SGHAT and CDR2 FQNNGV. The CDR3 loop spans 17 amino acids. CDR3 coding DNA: TGTGCCAGCAGCCCACTACTAGCGGGAGTAGGAAAGAATGAGCAGTTCTTC. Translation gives CASSPLLAGVGKNEQFF.

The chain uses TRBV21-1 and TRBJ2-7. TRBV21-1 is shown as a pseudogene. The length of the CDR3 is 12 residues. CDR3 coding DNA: TGTGCCAGCAGCAGATGGAGCTACGAGCAGTACTTC. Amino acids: CASSRWSYEQYF.

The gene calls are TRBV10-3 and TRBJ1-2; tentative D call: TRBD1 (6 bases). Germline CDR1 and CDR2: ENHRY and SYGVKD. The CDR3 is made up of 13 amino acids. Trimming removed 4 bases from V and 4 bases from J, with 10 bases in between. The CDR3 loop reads CAISGDRPYGYTF. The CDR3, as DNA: TGTGCCATCAGTGGAGACAGGCCCTATGGCTACACCTTC.

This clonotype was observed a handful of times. In DNA, the CDR3 is TGTGCCACCAGCAGAGCAGGGGGGGCTAATGAAAAACTGTTTTTT. This codes for CATSRAGGANEKLFF. The chain is built from TRBV15 and TRBJ1-4; 7 nucleotides match TRBD1. Trimming took 1 base from V and 3 from J; bases not matched to a gene: 2. The length of the CDR3 is 15 residues. Germline CDR1 LNHNV, CDR2 YYDKDF (reference sequence).

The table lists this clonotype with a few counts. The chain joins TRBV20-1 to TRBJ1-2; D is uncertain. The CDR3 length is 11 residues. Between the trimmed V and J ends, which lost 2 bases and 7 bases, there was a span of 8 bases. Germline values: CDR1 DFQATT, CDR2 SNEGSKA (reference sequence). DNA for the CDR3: TGCAGTGCTAGAATTGGTGTTGGCTACACCTTC. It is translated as CSARIGVGYTF.

The CDR3 sequence is CASSRQRTDTQYF. CDR3 DNA: TGTGCCAGTAGTAGACAGCGCACAGATACGCAGTATTTT. J is TRBJ2-3 and V is TRBV19; possibly TRBD1 for D (5 bases). V shed 4 bases and J shed 1 base, with 6 bases lying between them. Looked up from germline, CDR1 is LNHDA and CDR2 is SQIVND (reference sequence). There are 13 residues in the CDR3.

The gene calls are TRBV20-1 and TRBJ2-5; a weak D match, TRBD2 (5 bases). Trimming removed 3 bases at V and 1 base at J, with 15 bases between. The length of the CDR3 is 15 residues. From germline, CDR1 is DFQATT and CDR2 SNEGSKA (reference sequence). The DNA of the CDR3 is TGCAGTGCTAGTCCGGGGAAGGGCTTCCAAGAGACCCAGTACTTC. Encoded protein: CSASPGKGFQETQYF.

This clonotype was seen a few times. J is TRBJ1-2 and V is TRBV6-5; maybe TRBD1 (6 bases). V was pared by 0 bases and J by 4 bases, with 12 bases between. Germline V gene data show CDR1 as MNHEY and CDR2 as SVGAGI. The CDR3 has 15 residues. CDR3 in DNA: TGTGCCAGCAGTTACTCGGGGGACACGGGCTATGGCTACACCTTC. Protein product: CASSYSGDTGYGYTF.

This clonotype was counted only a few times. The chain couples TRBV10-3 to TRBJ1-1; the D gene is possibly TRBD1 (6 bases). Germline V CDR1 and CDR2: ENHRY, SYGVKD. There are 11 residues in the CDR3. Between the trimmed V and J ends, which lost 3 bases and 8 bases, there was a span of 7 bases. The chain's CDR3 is CAISETGEAFF. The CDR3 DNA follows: TGTGCCATCAGTGAAACAGGGGAAGCTTTCTTT.

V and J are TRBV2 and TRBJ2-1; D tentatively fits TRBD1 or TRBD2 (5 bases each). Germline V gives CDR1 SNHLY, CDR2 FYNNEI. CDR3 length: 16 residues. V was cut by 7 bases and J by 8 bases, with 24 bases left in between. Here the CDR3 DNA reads TGTGCCAGCAACCGAGCTTGGGACCGCCCCCTAGATGAGCAGTTCTTC. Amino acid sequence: CASNRAWDRPLDEQFF.

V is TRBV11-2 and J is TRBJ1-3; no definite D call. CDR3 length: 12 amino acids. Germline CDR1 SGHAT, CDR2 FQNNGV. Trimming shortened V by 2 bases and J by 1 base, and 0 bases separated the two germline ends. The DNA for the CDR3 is TGTGCCAGCAGCTTATCTGGAAACACCATATATTTT. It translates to CASSLSGNTIYF.

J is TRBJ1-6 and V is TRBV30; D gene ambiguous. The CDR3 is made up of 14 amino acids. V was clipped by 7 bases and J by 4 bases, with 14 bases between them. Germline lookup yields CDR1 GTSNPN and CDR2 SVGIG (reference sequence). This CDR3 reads CASNLGQYNSPLHF. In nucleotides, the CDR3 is TGTGCCTCAAACCTCGGGCAGTATAATTCACCCCTCCACTTT.

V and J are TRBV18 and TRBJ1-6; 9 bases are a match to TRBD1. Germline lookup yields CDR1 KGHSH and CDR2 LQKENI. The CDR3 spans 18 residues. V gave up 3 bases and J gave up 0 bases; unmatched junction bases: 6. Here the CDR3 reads CASSPPGQGPSYNSPLHF. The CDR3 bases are TGTGCCAGCTCACCTCCGGGACAGGGACCCTCCTATAATTCACCCCTCCACTTT.